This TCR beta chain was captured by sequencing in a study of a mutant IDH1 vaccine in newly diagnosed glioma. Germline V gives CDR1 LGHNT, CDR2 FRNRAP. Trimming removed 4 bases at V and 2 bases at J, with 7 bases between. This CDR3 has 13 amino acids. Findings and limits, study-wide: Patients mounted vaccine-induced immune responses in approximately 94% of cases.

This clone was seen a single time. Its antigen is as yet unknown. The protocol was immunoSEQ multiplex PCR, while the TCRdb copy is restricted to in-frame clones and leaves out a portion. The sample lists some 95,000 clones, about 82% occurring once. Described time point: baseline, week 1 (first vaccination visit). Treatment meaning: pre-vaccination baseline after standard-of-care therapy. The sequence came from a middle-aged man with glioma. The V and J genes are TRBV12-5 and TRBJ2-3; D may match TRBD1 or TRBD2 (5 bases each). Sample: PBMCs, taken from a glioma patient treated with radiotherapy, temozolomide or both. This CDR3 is CASGSGATDTQYF. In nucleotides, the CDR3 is TGTGCTAGTGGTTCCGGGGCCACAGATACGCAGTATTTT.